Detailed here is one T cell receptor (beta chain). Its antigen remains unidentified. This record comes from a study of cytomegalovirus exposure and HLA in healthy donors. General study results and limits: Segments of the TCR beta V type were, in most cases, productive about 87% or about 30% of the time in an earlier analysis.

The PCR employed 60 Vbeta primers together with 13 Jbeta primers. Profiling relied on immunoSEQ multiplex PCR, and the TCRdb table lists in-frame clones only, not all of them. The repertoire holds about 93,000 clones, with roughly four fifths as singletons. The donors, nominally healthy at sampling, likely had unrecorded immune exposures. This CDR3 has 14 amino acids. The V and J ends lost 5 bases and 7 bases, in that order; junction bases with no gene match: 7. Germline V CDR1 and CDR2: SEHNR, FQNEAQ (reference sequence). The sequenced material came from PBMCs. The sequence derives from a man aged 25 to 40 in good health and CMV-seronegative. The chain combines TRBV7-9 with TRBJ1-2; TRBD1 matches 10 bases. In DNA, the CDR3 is TGTGCCAGCAGCCAGGGACAGGGGAATGGTGGCTACACCTTC. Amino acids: CASSQGQGNGGYTF. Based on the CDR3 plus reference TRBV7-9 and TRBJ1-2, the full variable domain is DTGVSQNPRHKITKRGQNVTFRCDPISEHNRLYWYRQTLGQGPEFLTYFQNEAQLEKSRLLSDRFSAERPKGSFSTLEIQRTEQGDSAMYLCASSQGQGNGGYTFGSGTRLTVV.